This passage covers 10 T cell receptor beta chains from one sample sequenced in a study of blood T cell repertoires in COVID-19. TCRdb keeps only in-frame clones here, not all; method: immunoSEQ multiplex PCR. The repertoire includes about 270,000 clones, 88% of them detected once, and under 4.5% sits in the top ten. The sequenced sample consisted of peripheral blood. The receptor set was obtained from a man in his 60s who had recovered from COVID-19.

This chain connects TRBV19 to TRBJ1-2, with 9 nucleotides matching TRBD1. Trimming cost V 5 bases and J 4 bases; bases outside gene matches: 8. The CDR3 is 15 residues long. CDR1 is LNHDA, CDR2 SQIVND, per germline (reference sequence). The CDR3 loop is CASSFQTGGLYGYTF. CDR3 bases: TGTGCCAGTAGTTTCCAGACAGGGGGTCTCTATGGCTACACCTTC.

To note about this clone: The identical CDR3 is also encoded by other nucleotide sequences in the sample. The chain employs TRBV19 and TRBJ2-5, with D maybe TRBD2 (5 bases). Per germline, CDR1 LNHDA and CDR2 SQIVND (reference sequence). This CDR3 is built from 14 residues. Deletions cut 3 bases from V and 2 bases from J, with 10 bases between. The CDR3 coding sequence is TGTGCCAGTAGTATGCCGGGGATTCAAGAGACCCAGTACTTC. Its protein is CASSMPGIQETQYF.

The chain joins TRBV6-2 or TRBV6-3 to TRBJ1-2; the D gene is possibly TRBD1 (5 bases). V was shortened by 0 bases and J by 6 bases, with 26 bases between the two germline ends. Germline values: CDR1 MNHEY, CDR2 SVGEGT. CDR3 length: 19 amino acids. The CDR3 DNA sequence: TGTGCCAGCAGTTACTCGACGGGGGGAGTATCGGCTAAAGAGAATGGCTACACCTTC. This encodes CASSYSTGGVSAKENGYTF.

This chain links TRBV19 with TRBJ2-1; TRBD2 matches at 9 bases. The CDR3 is made up of 16 amino acids. V lost 4 bases to trimming and J lost 3 bases; unmatched junction nucleotides: 7. CDR1 is LNHDA, CDR2 SQIVND, per germline (reference sequence). The CDR3 nucleotides are TGTGCCAGTAGTACCGTTCTAGCGGGGATCTACAATGAGCAGTTCTTC. This encodes CASSTVLAGIYNEQFF.

V is TRBV18 and J is TRBJ1-4, with D tentatively TRBD1 (6 bases). There are 17 residues in the CDR3. Germline CDR1 is KGHSH and CDR2 is LQKENI. Deletions cut 6 bases from V and 0 bases from J, with 17 bases between. The CDR3 bases are TGTGCCAGCTCCCCGACAGGACCCTCCACAACTAATGAAAAACTGTTTTTT. Its translation: CASSPTGPSTTNEKLFF. The entire variable domain, with the rest obtained from reference TRBV18 and TRBJ1-4, is as follows: NAGVMQNPRHLVRRRGQEARLRCSPMKGHSHVYWYRQLPEEGLKFMVYLQKENIIDESGMPKERFSAEFPKEGPSILRIQQVVRGDSAAYFCASSPTGPSTTNEKLFFGSGTQLSVL.

This sequence joins TRBV5-4 and TRBJ1-2, with D possibly TRBD1 on 5 matching bases. Germline CDR1 and CDR2: SGHNT and YYREEE (reference sequence). CDR3 length: 15 residues. Trimming shortened V by 0 bases and J by 2 bases, and 11 bases separated the two germline ends. The CDR3 sequence is CASSLAGGVNYGYTF. The CDR3, as DNA: TGTGCCAGCAGCTTGGCCGGGGGGGTGAACTATGGCTACACCTTC.

V and J are TRBV24-1 and TRBJ2-6, with a tentative D call TRBD1 (5 bases). Germline V lookup: CDR1 KGHDR, CDR2 SFDVKD. V was trimmed by 3 bases and J by 2 bases, leaving 10 bases between them. The CDR3 is 16 amino acids. The CDR3 region is CATSDAAGTGANVLTF. DNA for the CDR3: TGTGCCACCAGTGATGCAGCAGGGACTGGGGCCAACGTCCTGACTTTC.

The chain carries TRBV10-3 and TRBJ1-6; 7 bases are shared with TRBD1. The V gene end was trimmed by 0 bases and the J gene end by 3 bases; junction bases not matched to a gene: 5. CDR3 length equals 17 residues. Germline CDR1 is ENHRY and CDR2 is SYGVKD. The CDR3 loop is CAISESTGVDYNSPLHF. CDR3 bases: TGTGCCATCAGTGAGTCTACAGGGGTCGACTATAATTCACCCCTCCACTTT.

This chain joins TRBV3-1 (or the pseudogene TRBV3-2) and TRBJ2-1; 8 bases map to TRBD1. CDR3 size: 12 residues. Germline V gene data show CDR1 as LGHDT and CDR2 as YNNKEL (reference sequence). With 1 base clipped from V and 12 bases from J, the junction kept 2 bases outside the gene matches. This CDR3 reads CASSQGTGGQFF. CDR3 DNA sequence: TGTGCCAGCAGCCAAGGAACAGGGGGGCAGTTCTTC.

This sequence joins TRBV5-5 and TRBJ1-1, with 8 bases fitting TRBD1. CDR1 is SGHKS, CDR2 YYEKEE, per germline (reference sequence). V dropped 3 bases and J dropped 1; count of bases not matched to a gene: 5. This CDR3 region has 15 residues. Written as DNA, the CDR3 is TGTGCCAGCAGCTCGGCCGGGACAGGGAACACTGAAGCTTTCTTT. Its translation is CASSSAGTGNTEAFF.